This is a list of T cell receptor beta chains from one sample in a study of beta chain features in type 1 diabetes. Some clones are missing from TCRdb's copy, which holds only in-frame ones; the method was immunoSEQ multiplex PCR. The table lists about 620,000 clones, 15% to 18% of them singletons, with 0.093% in the top ten. The sample was naive CD4+ T cells from blood. The receptor source for this set is a man in his late teens or twenties in good health. Each CDR3 is given with its conserved first and last residue. D genes are given only for firm matches. The size field is filled for only some rows; it gives once, few, many or a size class.

d_call	clone_size	j_call	v_call	cdr3_aa	cdr3_nt
TRBD2	once	TRBJ2-3	TRBV18	CASSPLPAGGTDTQYF	TGTGCCAGCTCACCCCTCCCAGCGGGGGGCACAGATACGCAGTATTTT
-	-	TRBJ2-7	TRBV7-9	CASSLVSYEQYF	TGTGCCAGCAGCTTAGTTTCCTACGAGCAGTACTTC
-	-	TRBJ1-2	TRBV30	CAWSVLVDYGYTF	TGTGCCTGGAGTGTACTCGTAGACTATGGCTACACCTTC
-	many	TRBJ1-1	TRBV16	CASSPTAQGNTEAFF	TGTGCCAGCAGCCCCACGGCACAGGGTAACACTGAAGCTTTCTTT
TRBD1	-	TRBJ1-5	TRBV5-1	CASSLGQGAYQPQHF	TGCGCCAGCAGCTTAGGACAGGGGGCCTATCAGCCCCAGCATTTT
-	-	TRBJ2-3	TRBV7-2	CASSLRGQGADTQYF	TGTGCCAGCAGCTTAAGGGGCCAGGGAGCAGATACGCAGTATTTT
TRBD1	-	TRBJ1-2	TRBV5-1	CASSYPGQGAVDGYTF	TGCGCCAGCAGCTATCCGGGACAGGGGGCAGTCGATGGCTACACCTTC
-	few	TRBJ2-7	TRBV6-5	CASSYSMGGRSYEQYF	TGTGCCAGCAGTTACTCGATGGGGGGTAGATCCTACGAGCAGTACTTC
-	-	TRBJ2-1	TRBV9	CASSVTPRSYNEQFF	TGTGCCAGCAGCGTAACACCTCGCTCCTACAATGAGCAGTTCTTC
-	few	TRBJ1-2	TRBV7-3	CASSLGGFERYTF	TGTGCCAGCAGCTTAGGGGGCTTCGAACGCTACACCTTC
-	-	TRBJ1-5	TRBV9	CASSAGGGQNQPQHF	TGTGCCAGCAGCGCGGGGGGCGGACAAAATCAGCCCCAGCATTTT
-	-	TRBJ2-7	TRBV7-2	CASSKPLYEQYF	TGTGCCAGCAGCAAACCCCTCTACGAGCAGTACTTC
-	-	TRBJ1-5	TRBV6-6	CASSYRWTGSNQPQHF	TGTGCCAGCAGTTACCGCTGGACGGGAAGCAATCAGCCCCAGCATTTT
-	-	TRBJ2-4	TRBV7-9	CASSQGDELAKNIQYF	TGCGCCAGCAGCCAAGGGGACGAGCTAGCCAAAAACATTCAGTACTTC
-	few	TRBJ2-5	TRBV7-7	CASSLNQQKTQYF	TGTGCCAGCAGCTTAAACCAGCAAAAGACCCAGTACTTC
-	-	TRBJ2-1	TRBV27	CASSSRTANNEQFF	TGTGCCAGCAGTTCCCGGACAGCGAACAATGAGCAGTTCTTC
-	-	TRBJ2-4	TRBV5-4	CASSLDRTGLAKNIQYF	TGTGCCAGCAGCTTGGACCGGACGGGCCTAGCCAAAAACATTCAGTACTTC
-	-	TRBJ2-2	TRBV10-3	CAISEWTNTGELFF	TGTGCCATCAGTGAATGGACAAACACCGGGGAGCTGTTTTTT
-	-	TRBJ2-1	TRBV21-1	CASSKPRSGSQNNEQFF	TGTGCCAGCAGCAAACCAAGAAGCGGGAGCCAGAACAATGAGCAGTTCTTC
TRBD1	few	TRBJ2-5	TRBV5-1	CASSSKTGGETQYF	TGCGCCAGCAGCTCCAAAACAGGGGGAGAGACCCAGTACTTC
-	-	TRBJ2-7	TRBV5-6	CASSFGISYEQYF	TGTGCCAGCAGCTTCGGGATATCCTACGAGCAGTACTTC
-	-	TRBJ2-7	TRBV7-9	CASSSGLYEQYF	TGTGCCAGCAGCTCGGGACTCTACGAGCAGTACTTC
-	-	TRBJ2-7	TRBV21-1	CASTGRGERYEQYF	TGTGCCAGCACCGGGCGGGGGGAAAGGTACGAGCAGTACTTC
-	-	TRBJ2-3	TRBV14	CASSQEGGRWADTQYF	TGTGCCAGCAGCCAAGAGGGGGGCCGGTGGGCAGATACGCAGTATTTT
-	-	TRBJ2-3	TRBV15	CATSSGGTDTQYF	TGTGCCACCAGCAGTGGGGGCACAGATACGCAGTATTTT
TRBD1	-	TRBJ1-6	TRBV9	CASSVRTGYNSPLHF	TGTGCCAGCAGCGTAAGGACAGGGTATAATTCACCCCTCCACTTT
-	-	TRBJ2-3	TRBV14	CASSQEYRRSAGTDTQYF	TGTGCCAGCAGCCAAGAATATCGGCGCTCTGCAGGCACAGATACGCAGTATTTT
-	few	TRBJ1-4	TRBV11-2	CASSRLQGPTNEKLFF	TGTGCCAGCAGCCGCCTACAGGGACCAACTAATGAAAAACTGTTTTTT
-	few	TRBJ1-4	TRBV4-3	CASSQSYWGDEKLFF	TGCGCCAGCAGCCAATCTTATTGGGGTGATGAAAAACTGTTTTTT
TRBD2	few	TRBJ2-7	TRBV5-1	CASSPENLAGIYEQYF	TGCGCCAGCAGCCCGGAGAACCTAGCGGGGATCTACGAGCAGTACTTC
-	-	TRBJ2-1	TRBV27	CASSQPGRNEQFF	TGTGCCAGCAGTCAACCGGGCCGGAATGAGCAGTTCTTC
TRBD1	few	TRBJ2-4	TRBV7-9	CASSLLLGQNTGSQYF	TGTGCCAGCAGCTTACTTTTGGGACAGAATACCGGTTCTCAGTACTTC
-	few	TRBJ2-7	TRBV5-6	CASSLGRPLYEQYF	TGTGCCAGCAGCTTGGGTCGCCCCCTATACGAGCAGTACTTC
-	few	TRBJ1-1	TRBV11-1	CASSPNRVENTEAFF	TGTGCCAGCAGCCCTAACAGGGTGGAGAACACTGAAGCTTTCTTT
TRBD2	-	TRBJ2-7	TRBV4-2	CASSQASGATYEQYF	TGTGCCAGCAGCCAGGCTAGCGGGGCCACCTACGAGCAGTACTTC
-	few	TRBJ2-2	TRBV11-2	CASRIYRENTGELFF	TGTGCCAGCAGGATATACAGAGAGAACACCGGGGAGCTGTTTTTT
-	few	TRBJ2-6	TRBV7-9	CASSLETGANVLTF	TGTGCCAGCAGCTTAGAGACTGGGGCCAACGTCCTGACCTTC